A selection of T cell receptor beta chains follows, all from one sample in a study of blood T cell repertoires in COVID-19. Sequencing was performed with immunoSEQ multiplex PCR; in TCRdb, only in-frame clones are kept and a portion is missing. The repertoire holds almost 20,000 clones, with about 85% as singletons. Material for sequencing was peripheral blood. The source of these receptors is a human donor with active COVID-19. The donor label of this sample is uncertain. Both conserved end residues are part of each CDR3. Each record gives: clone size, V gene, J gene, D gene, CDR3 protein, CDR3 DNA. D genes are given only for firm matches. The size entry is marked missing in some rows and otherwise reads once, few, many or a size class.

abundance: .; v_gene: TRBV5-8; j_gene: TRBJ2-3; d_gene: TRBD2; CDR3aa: CASSLDSGRFTDTQYF; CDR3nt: TGTGCCAGCAGCTTGGATAGCGGGAGATTCACAGATACGCAGTATTTT
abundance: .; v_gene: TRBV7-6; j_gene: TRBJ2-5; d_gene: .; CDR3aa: CASSPGQGSWETQYF; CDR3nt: TGTGCCAGCAGCCCCGGCCAGGGGTCTTGGGAGACCCAGTACTTC
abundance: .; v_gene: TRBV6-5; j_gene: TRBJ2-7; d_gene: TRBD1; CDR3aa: CATTDRAYEQYF; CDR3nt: TGTGCCACCACCGACAGGGCCTACGAGCAGTACTTC
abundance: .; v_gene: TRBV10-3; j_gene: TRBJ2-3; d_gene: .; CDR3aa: CAISESLASDTQYF; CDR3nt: TGTGCCATCAGTGAGTCGCTAGCCTCAGATACGCAGTATTTT
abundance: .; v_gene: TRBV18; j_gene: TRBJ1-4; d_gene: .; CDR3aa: CASSPGGNEKLFF; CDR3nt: TGTGCCAGCTCCCCGGGGGGGAATGAAAAACTGTTTTTT
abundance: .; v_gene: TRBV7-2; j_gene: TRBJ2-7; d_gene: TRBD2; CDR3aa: CASSLGLAGSREQYF; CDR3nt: TGTGCCAGCAGCTTGGGCCTAGCGGGGTCCAGGGAGCAGTACTTC
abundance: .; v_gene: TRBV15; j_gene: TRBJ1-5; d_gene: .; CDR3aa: CATSRDQVYRANQPQHF; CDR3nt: TGTGCCACCAGCAGAGATCAGGTGTACAGGGCGAATCAGCCCCAGCATTTT
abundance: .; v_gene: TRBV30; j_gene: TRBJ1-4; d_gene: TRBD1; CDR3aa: CAWGRQGAREKLFF; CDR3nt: TGTGCCTGGGGTCGACAGGGGGCTCGTGAAAAACTGTTTTTT
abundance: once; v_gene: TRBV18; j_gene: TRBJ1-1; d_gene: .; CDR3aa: CASSPPSRVRGSGTEAFF; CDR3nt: TGTGCCAGCTCACCGCCCTCCCGGGTTAGGGGCTCCGGTACTGAAGCTTTCTTT
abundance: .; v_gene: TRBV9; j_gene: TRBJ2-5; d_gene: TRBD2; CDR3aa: CASSAYGTSGRETQYF; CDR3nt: TGTGCCAGCAGCGCCTACGGGACTAGCGGGAGGGAGACCCAGTACTTC
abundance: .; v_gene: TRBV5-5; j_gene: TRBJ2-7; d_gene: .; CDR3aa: CASSLEAGDEQYF; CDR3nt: TGTGCCAGCAGCTTGGAGGCGGGCGACGAGCAGTACTTC
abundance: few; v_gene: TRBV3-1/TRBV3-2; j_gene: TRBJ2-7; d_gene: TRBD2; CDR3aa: CASSQVLAGGYEQYF; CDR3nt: TGTGCCAGCAGCCAAGTTCTAGCGGGGGGCTACGAGCAGTACTTC
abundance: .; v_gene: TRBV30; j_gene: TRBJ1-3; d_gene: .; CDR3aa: CAWFTGLSGNTIYF; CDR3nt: TGTGCCTGGTTTACAGGCCTCTCTGGAAACACCATATATTTT
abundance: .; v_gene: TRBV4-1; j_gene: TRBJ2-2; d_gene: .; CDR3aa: CASTSRDNPTGELFF; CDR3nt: TGCGCCAGCACCAGCAGGGACAACCCCACCGGGGAGCTGTTTTTT
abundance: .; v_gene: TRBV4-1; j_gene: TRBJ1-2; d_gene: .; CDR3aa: CASSQAVTENYGYTF; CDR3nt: TGCGCCAGCAGCCAAGCCGTCACTGAGAACTATGGCTACACCTTC
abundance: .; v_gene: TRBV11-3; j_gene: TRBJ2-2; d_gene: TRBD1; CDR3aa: CASSPLGQGNTGELFF; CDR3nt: TGTGCCAGCAGCCCCCTGGGACAGGGGAACACCGGGGAGCTGTTTTTT
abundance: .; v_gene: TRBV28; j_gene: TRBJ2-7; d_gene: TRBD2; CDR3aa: CASSLWLAGGGEQYF; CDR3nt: TGTGCCAGCAGTTTATGGCTAGCGGGAGGGGGGGAGCAGTACTTC
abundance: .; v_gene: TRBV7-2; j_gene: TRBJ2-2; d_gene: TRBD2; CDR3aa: CASSLGLAGHTGELFF; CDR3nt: TGTGCCAGCAGCTTAGGGCTAGCGGGACACACCGGGGAGCTGTTTTTT
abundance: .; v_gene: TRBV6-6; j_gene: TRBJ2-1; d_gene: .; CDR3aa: CASSYSRAQGPNEQFF; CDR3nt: TGTGCCAGCAGTTACTCGAGGGCGCAGGGGCCCAATGAGCAGTTCTTC
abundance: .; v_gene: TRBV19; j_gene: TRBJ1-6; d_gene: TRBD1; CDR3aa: CASSPGGSYNSPLHF; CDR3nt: TGTGCCAGTAGCCCAGGGGGCTCCTATAATTCACCCCTCCACTTT
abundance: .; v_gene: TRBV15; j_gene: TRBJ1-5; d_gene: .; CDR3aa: CATSRDPGSNQPQHF; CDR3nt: TGTGCCACCAGCAGAGATCCAGGGTCCAATCAGCCCCAGCATTTT
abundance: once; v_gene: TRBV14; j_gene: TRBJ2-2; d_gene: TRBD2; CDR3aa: CASSPLAGATGELFF; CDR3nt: TGTGCCAGCAGCCCCCTGGCGGGAGCCACCGGGGAGCTGTTTTTT
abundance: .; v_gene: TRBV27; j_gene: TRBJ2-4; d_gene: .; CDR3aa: CASRKSEAKNIQYF; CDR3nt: TGTGCCAGCAGAAAGAGTGAGGCCAAAAACATTCAGTACTTC
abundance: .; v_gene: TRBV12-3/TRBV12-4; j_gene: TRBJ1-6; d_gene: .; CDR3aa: CASSLDNNSPLHF; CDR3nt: TGTGCCAGCAGTCTGGACAATAATTCACCCCTCCACTTT
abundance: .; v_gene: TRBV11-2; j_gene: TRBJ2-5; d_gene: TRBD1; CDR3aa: CASSSGTGVRETQYF; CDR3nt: TGTGCCAGCAGCTCCGGGACAGGGGTTAGGGAGACCCAGTACTTC
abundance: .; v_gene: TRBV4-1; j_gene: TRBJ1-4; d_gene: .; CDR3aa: CASTLIQGPYSNEKLFF; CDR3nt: TGCGCCAGCACCCTTATCCAGGGGCCGTACTCTAATGAAAAACTGTTTTTT
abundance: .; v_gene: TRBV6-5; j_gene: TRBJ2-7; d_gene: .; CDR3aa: CASSYGARYEQYF; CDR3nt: TGTGCCAGCAGTTACGGGGCGCGCTACGAGCAGTACTTC
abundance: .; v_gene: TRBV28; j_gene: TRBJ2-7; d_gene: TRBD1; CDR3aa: CASSTTGVGAYEQYF; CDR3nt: TGTGCCAGCAGTACGACAGGGGTCGGTGCCTACGAGCAGTACTTC
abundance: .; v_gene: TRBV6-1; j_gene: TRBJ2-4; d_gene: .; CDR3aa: CASSEARGGGLAKNIQYF; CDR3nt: TGTGCCAGCAGTGAAGCGCGTGGTGGGGGCCTAGCCAAAAACATTCAGTACTTC
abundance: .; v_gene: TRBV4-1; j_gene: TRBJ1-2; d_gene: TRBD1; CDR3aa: CASSQFDRGSHLGGYTF; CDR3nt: TGCGCCAGCAGCCAATTTGACAGGGGGAGCCACCTTGGGGGCTACACCTTC
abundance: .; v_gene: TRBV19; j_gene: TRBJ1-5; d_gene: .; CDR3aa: CASSILGAGQPQHF; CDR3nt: TGTGCCAGTAGTATACTGGGGGCAGGGCAGCCCCAGCATTTT
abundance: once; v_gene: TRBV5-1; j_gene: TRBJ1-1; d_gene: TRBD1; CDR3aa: CASSQGQGATFF; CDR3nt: TGCGCCAGCAGCCAGGGACAGGGGGCAACTTTCTTT
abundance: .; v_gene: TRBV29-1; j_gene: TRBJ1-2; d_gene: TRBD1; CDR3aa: CSVGQGHGYTF; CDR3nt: TGCAGCGTTGGACAGGGTCATGGCTACACCTTC
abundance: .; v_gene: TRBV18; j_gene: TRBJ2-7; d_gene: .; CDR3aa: CASSSNQGGEQYF; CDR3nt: TGTGCCAGCTCATCGAACCAGGGTGGGGAGCAGTACTTC
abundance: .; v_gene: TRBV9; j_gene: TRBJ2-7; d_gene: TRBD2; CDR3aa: CASSVGDSGNEQYF; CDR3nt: TGTGCCAGCAGCGTAGGGGATAGCGGGAACGAGCAGTACTTC
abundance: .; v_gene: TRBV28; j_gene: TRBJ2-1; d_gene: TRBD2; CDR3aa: CASSLQTGTSGLLDEQFF; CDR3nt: TGTGCCAGCAGTTTGCAAACCGGGACTAGCGGCCTCTTGGATGAGCAGTTCTTC
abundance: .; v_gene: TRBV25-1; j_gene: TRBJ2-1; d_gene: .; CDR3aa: CASSEAGYNEQFF; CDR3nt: TGTGCCAGCAGTGAGGCAGGCTACAATGAGCAGTTCTTC
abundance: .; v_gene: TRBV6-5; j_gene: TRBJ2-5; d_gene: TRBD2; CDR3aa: CASSYSGTSGQETQYF; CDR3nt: TGTGCCAGCAGTTACTCGGGGACTAGCGGACAAGAGACCCAGTACTTC
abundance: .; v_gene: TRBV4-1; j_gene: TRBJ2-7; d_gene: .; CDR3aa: CASSQEHGADSYEQYF; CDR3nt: TGCGCCAGCAGCCAAGAACACGGCGCGGACAGCTACGAGCAGTACTTC
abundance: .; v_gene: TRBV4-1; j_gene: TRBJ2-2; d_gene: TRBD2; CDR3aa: CASSQDTSGSYTGELFF; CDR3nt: TGCGCCAGCAGCCAAGACACTAGCGGGTCTTACACCGGGGAGCTGTTTTTT
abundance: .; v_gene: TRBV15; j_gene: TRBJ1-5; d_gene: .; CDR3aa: CATSTTGNQPQHF; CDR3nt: TGTGCCACCAGCACTACAGGGAACCAGCCCCAGCATTTT
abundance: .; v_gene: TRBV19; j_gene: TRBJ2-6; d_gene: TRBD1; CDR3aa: CASTPGGGGANVLTF; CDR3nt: TGTGCCAGTACCCCAGGGGGCGGCGGGGCCAACGTCCTGACTTTC
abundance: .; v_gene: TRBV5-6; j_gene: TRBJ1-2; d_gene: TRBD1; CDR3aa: CASSSSGTGGVGYTF; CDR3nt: TGTGCCAGCAGCTCATCCGGGACAGGGGGCGTTGGCTACACCTTC
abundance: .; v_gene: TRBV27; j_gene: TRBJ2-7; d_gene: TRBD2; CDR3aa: CASNGRGVHEQYF; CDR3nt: TGTGCCAGCAACGGGAGGGGCGTCCACGAGCAGTACTTC
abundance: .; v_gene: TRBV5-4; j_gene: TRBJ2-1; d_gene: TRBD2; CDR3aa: CASSRAPGGVYNEQFF; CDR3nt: TGTGCCAGCAGCCGAGCCCCGGGGGGGGTCTACAATGAGCAGTTCTTC
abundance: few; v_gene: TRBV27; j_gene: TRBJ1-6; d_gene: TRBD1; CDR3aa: CASSGDRDRARNSPLHF; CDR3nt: TGTGCCAGCAGTGGGGACCGGGACAGGGCCCGGAATTCACCCCTCCACTTT
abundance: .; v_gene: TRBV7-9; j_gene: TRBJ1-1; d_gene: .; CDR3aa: CASSLSGLLVSDEAFF; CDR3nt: TGTGCCAGCAGCCTGTCGGGGTTACTGGTTTCCGACGAAGCTTTCTTT
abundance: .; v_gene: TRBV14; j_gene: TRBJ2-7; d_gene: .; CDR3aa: CASSADNLDYEQYF; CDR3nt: TGTGCCAGCAGCGCGGACAATTTAGATTACGAGCAGTACTTC
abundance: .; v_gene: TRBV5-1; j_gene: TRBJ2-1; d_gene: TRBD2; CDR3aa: CASSRAGVTYNEQFF; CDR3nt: TGCGCCAGCAGTCGAGCGGGGGTGACCTACAATGAGCAGTTCTTC